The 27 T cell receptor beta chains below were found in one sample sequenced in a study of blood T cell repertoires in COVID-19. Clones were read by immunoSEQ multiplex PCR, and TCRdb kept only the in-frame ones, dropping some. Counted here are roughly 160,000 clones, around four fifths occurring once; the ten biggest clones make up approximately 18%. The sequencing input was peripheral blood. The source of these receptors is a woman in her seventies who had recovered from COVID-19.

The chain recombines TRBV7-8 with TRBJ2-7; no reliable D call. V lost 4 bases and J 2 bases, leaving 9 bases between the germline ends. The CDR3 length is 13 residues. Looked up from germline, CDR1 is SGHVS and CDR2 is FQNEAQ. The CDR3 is CASSSGPPYEQYF. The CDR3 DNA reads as TGTGCCAGCAGCTCGGGTCCACCCTACGAGCAGTACTTC.

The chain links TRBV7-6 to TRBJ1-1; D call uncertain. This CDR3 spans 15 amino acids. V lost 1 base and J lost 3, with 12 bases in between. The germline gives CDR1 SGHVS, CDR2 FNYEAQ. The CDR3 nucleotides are TGTGCCAGCAGCTTAGAACGGGGAGGGTACACTGAAGCTTTCTTT. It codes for CASSLERGGYTEAFF.

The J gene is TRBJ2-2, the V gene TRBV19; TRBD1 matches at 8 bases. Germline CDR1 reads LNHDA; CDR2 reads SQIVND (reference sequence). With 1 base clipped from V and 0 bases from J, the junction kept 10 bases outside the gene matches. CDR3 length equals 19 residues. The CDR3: CASSIGAGGDFANTGELFF. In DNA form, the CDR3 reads TGTGCCAGTAGTATAGGGGCAGGGGGCGACTTCGCGAACACCGGGGAGCTGTTTTTT.

The CDR3 protein is CASSHRDYGYTF. The CDR3 DNA reads TGTGCCAGCAGCCACAGGGACTATGGCTACACCTTC. The chain has TRBV6-6 and TRBJ1-2; D may be TRBD1 (6 bases). CDR3 length: 12 residues. Per the germline V gene, CDR1 is MNHNY and CDR2 is SVGAGI (reference sequence). Trimming pared 6 bases from V and 3 bases from J, leaving 8 bases between.

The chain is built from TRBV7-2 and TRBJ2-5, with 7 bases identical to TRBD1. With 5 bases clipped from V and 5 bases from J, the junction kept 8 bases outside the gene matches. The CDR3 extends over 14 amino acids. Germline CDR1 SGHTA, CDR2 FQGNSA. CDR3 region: CASSQTGAWETQYF. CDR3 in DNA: TGTGCCAGCAGCCAAACAGGGGCCTGGGAGACCCAGTACTTC.

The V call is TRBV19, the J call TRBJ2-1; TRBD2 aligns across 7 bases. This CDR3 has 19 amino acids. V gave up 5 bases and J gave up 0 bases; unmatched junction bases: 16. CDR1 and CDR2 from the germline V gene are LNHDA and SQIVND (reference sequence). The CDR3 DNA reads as TGTGCCAGTAGTCCCGCGGGAGTGGGGGGGTCCAGCTCCTACAATGAGCAGTTCTTC. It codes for CASSPAGVGGSSSYNEQFF.

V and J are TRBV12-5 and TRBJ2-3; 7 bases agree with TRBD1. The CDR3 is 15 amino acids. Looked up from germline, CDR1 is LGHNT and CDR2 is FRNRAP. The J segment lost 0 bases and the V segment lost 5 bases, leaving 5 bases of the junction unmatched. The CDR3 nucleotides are TGTGCTAGTGGTCTTGGGACAGCTAGCACAGATACGCAGTATTTT. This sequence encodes CASGLGTASTDTQYF.

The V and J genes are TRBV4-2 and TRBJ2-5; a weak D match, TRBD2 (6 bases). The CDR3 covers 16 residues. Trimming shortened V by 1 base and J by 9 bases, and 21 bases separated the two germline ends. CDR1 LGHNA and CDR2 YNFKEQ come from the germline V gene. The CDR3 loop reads CASSQAGGAAVGAQYF. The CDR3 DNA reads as TGTGCCAGCAGCCAAGCCGGCGGGGCCGCAGTTGGGGCCCAGTACTTC.

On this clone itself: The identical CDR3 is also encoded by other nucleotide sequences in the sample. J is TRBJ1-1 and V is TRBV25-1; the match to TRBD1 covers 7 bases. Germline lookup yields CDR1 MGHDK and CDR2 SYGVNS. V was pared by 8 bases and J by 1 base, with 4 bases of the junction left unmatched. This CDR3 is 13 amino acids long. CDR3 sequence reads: CASRGTANTEAFF. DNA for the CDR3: TGTGCCAGCCGCGGGACAGCGAACACTGAAGCTTTCTTT.

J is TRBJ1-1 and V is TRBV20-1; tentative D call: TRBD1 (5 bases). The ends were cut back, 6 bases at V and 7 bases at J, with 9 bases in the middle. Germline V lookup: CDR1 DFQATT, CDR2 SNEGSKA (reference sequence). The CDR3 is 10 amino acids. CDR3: CSARQFEAFF. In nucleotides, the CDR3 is TGCAGTGCAAGACAGTTTGAAGCTTTCTTT.

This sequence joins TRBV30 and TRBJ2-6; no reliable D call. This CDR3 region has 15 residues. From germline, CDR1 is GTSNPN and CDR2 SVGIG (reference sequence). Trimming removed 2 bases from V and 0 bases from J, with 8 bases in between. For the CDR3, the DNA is TGTGCCTGGAGTCCCCCGGGCTCTGGGGCCAACGTCCTGACTTTC. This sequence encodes CAWSPPGSGANVLTF.

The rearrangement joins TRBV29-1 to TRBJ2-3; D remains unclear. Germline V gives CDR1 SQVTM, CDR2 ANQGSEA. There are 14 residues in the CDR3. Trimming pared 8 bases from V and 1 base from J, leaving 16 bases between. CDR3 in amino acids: CSPRDLGRTDTQYF. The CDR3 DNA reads TGCAGCCCCCGTGATCTAGGCCGCACAGATACGCAGTATTTT.

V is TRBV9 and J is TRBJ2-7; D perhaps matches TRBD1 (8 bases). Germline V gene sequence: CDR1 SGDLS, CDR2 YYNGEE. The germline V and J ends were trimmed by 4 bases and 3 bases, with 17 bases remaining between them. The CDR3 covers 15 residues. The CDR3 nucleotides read TGTGCCAGCAGCCCCGGACAGGGCGGGGGCTACGAGCAGTACTTC. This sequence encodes CASSPGQGGGYEQYF.

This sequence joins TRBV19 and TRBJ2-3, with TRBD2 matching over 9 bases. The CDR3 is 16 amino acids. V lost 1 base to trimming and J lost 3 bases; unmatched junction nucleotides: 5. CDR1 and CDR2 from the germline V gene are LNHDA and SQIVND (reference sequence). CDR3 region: CASSIVAGGLTDTQYF. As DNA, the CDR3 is TGTGCCAGTAGTATAGTTGCGGGAGGGCTGACAGATACGCAGTATTTT.

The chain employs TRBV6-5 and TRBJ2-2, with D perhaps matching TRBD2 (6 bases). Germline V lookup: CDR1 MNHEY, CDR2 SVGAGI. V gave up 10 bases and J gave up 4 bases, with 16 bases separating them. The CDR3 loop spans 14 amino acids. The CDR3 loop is CATKRAAATGELFF. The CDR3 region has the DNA TGTGCCACCAAGCGGGCCGCGGCCACCGGGGAGCTGTTTTTT.

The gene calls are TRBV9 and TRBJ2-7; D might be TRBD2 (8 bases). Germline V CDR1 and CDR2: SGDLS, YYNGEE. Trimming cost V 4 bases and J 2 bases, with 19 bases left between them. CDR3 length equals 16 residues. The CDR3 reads CASSPGGSGGPYEQYF. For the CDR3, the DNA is TGTGCCAGCAGCCCAGGGGGGAGCGGGGGCCCCTACGAGCAGTACTTC. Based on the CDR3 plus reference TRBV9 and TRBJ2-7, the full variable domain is DSGVTQTPKHLITATGQRVTLRCSPRSGDLSVYWYQQSLDQGLQFLIQYYNGEERAKGNILERFSAQQFPDLHSELNLSSLELGDSALYFCASSPGGSGGPYEQYFGPGTRLTVT.

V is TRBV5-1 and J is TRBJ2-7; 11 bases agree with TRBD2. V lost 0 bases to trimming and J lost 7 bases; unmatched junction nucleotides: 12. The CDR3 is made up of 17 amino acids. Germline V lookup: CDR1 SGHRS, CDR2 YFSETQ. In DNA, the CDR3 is TGCGCCAGCAGCTTGGGGCTAGCGGGAGGTCTGGTTGGTGAGCAGTACTTC. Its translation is CASSLGLAGGLVGEQYF. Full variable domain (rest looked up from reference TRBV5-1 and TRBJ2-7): KAGVTQTPRYLIKTRGQQVTLSCSPISGHRSVSWYQQTPGQGLQFLFEYFSETQRNKGNFPGRFSGRQFSNSRSEMNVSTLELGDSALYLCASSLGLAGGLVGEQYFGPGTRLTVT.

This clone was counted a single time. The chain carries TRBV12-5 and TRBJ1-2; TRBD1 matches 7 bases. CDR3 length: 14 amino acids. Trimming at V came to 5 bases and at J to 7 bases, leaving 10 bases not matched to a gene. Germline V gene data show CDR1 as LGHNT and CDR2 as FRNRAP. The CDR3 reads CASGLGQEASGYTF. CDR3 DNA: TGTGCTAGTGGTCTCGGACAGGAGGCAAGTGGCTACACCTTC.

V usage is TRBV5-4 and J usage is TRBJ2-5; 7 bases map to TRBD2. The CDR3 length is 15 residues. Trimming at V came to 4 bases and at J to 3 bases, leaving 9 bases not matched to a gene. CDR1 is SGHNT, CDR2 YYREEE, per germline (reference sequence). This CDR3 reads CASSAGGTAKETQYF. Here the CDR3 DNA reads TGTGCCAGCAGCGCCGGGGGGACTGCGAAAGAGACCCAGTACTTC.

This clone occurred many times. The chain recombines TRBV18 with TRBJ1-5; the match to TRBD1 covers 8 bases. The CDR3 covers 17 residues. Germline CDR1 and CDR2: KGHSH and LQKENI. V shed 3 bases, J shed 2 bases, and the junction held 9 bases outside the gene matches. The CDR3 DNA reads TGTGCCAGCTCACCGGCAGGGGGCGCTCGGGGCAATCAGCCCCAGCATTTT. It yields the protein CASSPAGGARGNQPQHF.

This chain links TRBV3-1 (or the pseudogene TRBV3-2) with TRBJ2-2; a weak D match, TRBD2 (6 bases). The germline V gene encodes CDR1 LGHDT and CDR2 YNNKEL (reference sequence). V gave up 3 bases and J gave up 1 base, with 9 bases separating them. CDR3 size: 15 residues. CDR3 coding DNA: TGTGCCAGCAGCCACCGGGAGCTGAACACCGGGGAGCTGTTTTTT. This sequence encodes CASSHRELNTGELFF.

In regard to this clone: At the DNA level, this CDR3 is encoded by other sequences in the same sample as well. This CDR3 is CASSQGGLGAGELFF. The DNA of the CDR3 is TGTGCCAGCAGCCAAGGGGGCCTTGGGGCTGGGGAGCTGTTTTTT. The chain carries TRBV3-1 (or the pseudogene TRBV3-2) and TRBJ2-2; a possible D gene is TRBD1 (5 bases). Between the trimmed V and J ends, which lost 1 base and 8 bases, there was a span of 14 bases. The CDR3 sequence is 15 residues long. Germline V CDR1 and CDR2: LGHDT, YNNKEL (reference sequence).

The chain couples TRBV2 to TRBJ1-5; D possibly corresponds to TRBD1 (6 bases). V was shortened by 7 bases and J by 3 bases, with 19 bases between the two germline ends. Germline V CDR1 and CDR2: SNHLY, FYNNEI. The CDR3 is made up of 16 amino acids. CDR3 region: CASTPKGGVLNQPQHF. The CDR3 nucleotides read TGTGCCAGCACCCCGAAGGGGGGGGTTCTCAATCAGCCCCAGCATTTT.

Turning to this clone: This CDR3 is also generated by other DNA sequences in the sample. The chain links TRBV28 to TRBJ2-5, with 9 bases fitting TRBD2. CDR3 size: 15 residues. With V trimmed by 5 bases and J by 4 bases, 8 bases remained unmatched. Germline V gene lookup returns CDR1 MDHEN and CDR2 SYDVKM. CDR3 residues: CASSPSAGGGETQYF. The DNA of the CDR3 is TGTGCCAGCAGTCCGTCAGCGGGAGGAGGAGAGACCCAGTACTTC.

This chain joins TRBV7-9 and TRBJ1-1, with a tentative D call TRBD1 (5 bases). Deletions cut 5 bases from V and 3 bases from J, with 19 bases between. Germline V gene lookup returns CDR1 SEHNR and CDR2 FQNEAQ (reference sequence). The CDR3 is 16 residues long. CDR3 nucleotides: TGTGCCAGCAGCCCCCAGGTCGGGCAGGGCCACACTGAAGCTTTCTTT. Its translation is CASSPQVGQGHTEAFF. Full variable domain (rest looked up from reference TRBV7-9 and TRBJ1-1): DTGVSQNPRHKITKRGQNVTFRCDPISEHNRLYWYRQTLGQGPEFLTYFQNEAQLEKSRLLSDRFSAERPKGSFSTLEIQRTEQGDSAMYLCASSPQVGQGHTEAFFGQGTRLTVV.

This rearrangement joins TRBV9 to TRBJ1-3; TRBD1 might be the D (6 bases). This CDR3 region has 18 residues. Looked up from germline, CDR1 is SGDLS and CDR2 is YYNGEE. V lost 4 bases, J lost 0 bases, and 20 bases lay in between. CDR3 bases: TGTGCCAGCAGCCCCCAGGGGAGCTCCTACAACTCTGGAAACACCATATATTTT. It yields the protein CASSPQGSSYNSGNTIYF.

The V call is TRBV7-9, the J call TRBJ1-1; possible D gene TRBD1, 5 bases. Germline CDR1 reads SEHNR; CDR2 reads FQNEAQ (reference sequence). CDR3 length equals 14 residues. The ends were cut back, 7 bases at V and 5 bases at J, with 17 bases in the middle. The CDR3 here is CASTLTGVGTEAFF. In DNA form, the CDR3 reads TGTGCCAGCACCCTTACAGGTGTGGGGACTGAAGCTTTCTTT.